This T cell receptor (beta chain) was obtained from a study of T cell repertoires in cytomegalovirus infection (dated by TCRdb to the late 2010s). Regarding the research as a whole: Peptide stimulations targeted recently identified HLA-C-restricted CMV epitopes, whose presentation resists viral immunomodulation, together with well-studied HLA-B-restricted epitopes. The HLA type of each donor mattered for the analysis, because public TCR beta signatures pointed to carriage of CMV infection along with the matching HLA type.

Findings and caveats that apply to the study as a whole: In both this cohort and an independent roughly 400-donor cohort, the cumulative frequency of public TCR beta family members distinguished carriers of CMV infection plus the relevant HLA type. The ex vivo response was dominated by HLA-C-restricted CMV-specific TCR beta clonotypes, and the single most frequent clonotype in two of eight donors was supplied by these HLA-C-restricted clonotypes.

Its CDR3 holds 13 amino acids, cysteine through phenylalanine. The DNA shown is the 39-base CDR3, in frame from base 1. CDR1 SGDLS and CDR2 YYNGEE were looked up in the germline V gene. V lost 0 bases and J lost 7 bases; the stretch between them is 11 bases long. In light of the paper, this sample's treatment or condition label describes: in vitro stimulation with specific CMV peptide epitopes to enrich CMV-specific T cells. TCRdb records Illumina HiSeq 1500 as the sequencer. TCRdb trimmed the raw reads at Q25, called clones with MiXCR and kept productive beta chains. Under each unique CDR3 protein, matching rows form one entry showing the most common genes and DNA. The sample table records around 89,000 distinct CDR3 sequences; around 28% of these occur just once. Approximately 71% of the sample lies in the top ten. This clonotype was detected a few times. It has no known antigen specificity. Per-base qualities were not stored, and no clone one base away is much larger.

The rearrangement joined TRBV9 to TRBJ2-7; the D gene assignment is perhaps TRBD1 or TRBD2, with each matching 5 bases. This receptor was identified in a human donor in good health (CMV status not recorded). Some clones in this sample may be carry-over from other donors' samples. The sample in question was CD8+ T cells from cultured PBMCs, obtained from culture after CMV antigen stimulation. The CDR3 protein: CASSVDGAGEQYF. The DNA sequence follows: TGTGCCAGCAGCGTAGACGGGGCTGGGGAGCAGTACTTC.